What follows describes a single T cell receptor (beta chain). Antigen specificity is unknown. This entry is derived from a study of T cell responses to AZD1222 COVID-19 vaccine. About the research overall: Second-dose recipients at about 4 or about 12 weeks were treated as one pooled group. Points from the study as a whole: Distributed over spike, vaccine-associated CD4 TCRs predominated at 160-218 and 743-854. The number of AZD1222 recipients seropositive at baseline was only five to seven.

The CDR3 totals 16 residues. V was clipped by 4 bases and J by 4 bases; unmatched bases: 8. From germline, CDR1 is MNHEY and CDR2 SMNVEV (reference sequence). Only in-frame clones appear in the TCRdb table, and some are missing; sequencing was by immunoSEQ multiplex PCR. This table holds over 130,000 clones, around nine tenths found once. The specimen was peripheral blood, collected on day 0 of AZD1222 vaccination. The sequence was obtained from an adult in good health. This sequence joins TRBV27 and TRBJ2-5, with 11 bases identical to TRBD2. CDR3 amino acids: CASSSIPGLAGETQYF. In DNA form, the CDR3 reads TGTGCCAGCAGTTCGATACCCGGACTAGCGGGAGAGACCCAGTACTTC.